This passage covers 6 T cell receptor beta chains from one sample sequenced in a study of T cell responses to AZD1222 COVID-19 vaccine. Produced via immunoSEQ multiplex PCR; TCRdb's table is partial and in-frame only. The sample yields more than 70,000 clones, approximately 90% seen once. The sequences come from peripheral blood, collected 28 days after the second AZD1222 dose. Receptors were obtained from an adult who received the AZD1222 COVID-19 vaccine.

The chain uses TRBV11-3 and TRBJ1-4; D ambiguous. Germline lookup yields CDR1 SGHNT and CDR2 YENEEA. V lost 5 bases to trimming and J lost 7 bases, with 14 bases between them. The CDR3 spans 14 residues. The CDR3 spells CASSLDGGGEKLFF. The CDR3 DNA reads TGTGCCAGCAGCCTCGATGGAGGCGGTGAAAAACTGTTTTTT.

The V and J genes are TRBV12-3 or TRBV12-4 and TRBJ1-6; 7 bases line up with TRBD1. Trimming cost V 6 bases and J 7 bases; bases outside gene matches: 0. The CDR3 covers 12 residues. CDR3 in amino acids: CASSRGNSPLHF. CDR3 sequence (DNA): TGTGCCAGCAGCAGGGGGAATTCACCCCTCCACTTT.

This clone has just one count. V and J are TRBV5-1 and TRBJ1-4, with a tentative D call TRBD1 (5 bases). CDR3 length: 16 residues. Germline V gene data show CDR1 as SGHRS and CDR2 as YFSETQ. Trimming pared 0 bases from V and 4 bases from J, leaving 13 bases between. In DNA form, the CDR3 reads TGCGCCAGCAGCTTGGTAGGGGTAGAGGGTAATGAAAAACTGTTTTTT. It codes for CASSLVGVEGNEKLFF.

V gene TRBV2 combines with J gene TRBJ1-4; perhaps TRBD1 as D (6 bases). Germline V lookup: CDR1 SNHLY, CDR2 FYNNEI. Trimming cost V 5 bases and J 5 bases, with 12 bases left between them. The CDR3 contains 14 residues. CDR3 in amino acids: CASSPRGPNEKLFF. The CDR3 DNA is TGTGCCAGCAGTCCCAGGGGACCGAATGAAAAACTGTTTTTT.

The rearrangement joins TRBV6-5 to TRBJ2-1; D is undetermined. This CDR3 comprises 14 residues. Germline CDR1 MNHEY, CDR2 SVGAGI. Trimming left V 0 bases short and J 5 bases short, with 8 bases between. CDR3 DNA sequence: TGTGCCAGCAGTTACTCGAAGACGAACAATGAGCAGTTCTTC. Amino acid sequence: CASSYSKTNNEQFF.

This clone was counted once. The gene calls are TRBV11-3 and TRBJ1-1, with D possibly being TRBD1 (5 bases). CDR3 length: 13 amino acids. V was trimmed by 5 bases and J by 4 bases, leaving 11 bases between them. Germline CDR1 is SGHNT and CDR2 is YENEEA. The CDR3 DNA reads TGTGCCAGCAGCCAGGGTTTAGGCACTGAAGCTTTCTTT. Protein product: CASSQGLGTEAFF.